These 30 T cell receptor beta chains were sequenced from one sample in a study of molecular identifiers for immune sequencing clone quantification. Each CDR3 protein is one row after TCRdb ran MiXCR on the PCR reads. The repertoire includes 490,000 or so distinct CDR3 sequences, around 23% of them detected once, and roughly 0.77% sits in the top ten. Specimen: naive CD8+ T cells from blood, with Jurkat cell RNA spiked in. Subset here: FACS-sorted CD8+CD4-CCR7+CD45RA+ naive T cells. These receptors all stem from a human donor in good health. Some libraries in this study had Jurkat cell RNA spiked in.

The chain combines TRBV7-8 with TRBJ1-4, with D possibly being TRBD1 (6 bases). Trimming took off 3 bases at V and 5 bases at J, with 19 bases between the two ends. Germline CDR1 SGHVS, CDR2 FQNEAQ. The CDR3 extends over 17 amino acids. The chain's CDR3 is CASSFSHRVTGNEKLFF. CDR3 DNA sequence: TGTGCCAGCAGCTTTAGTCACAGGGTCACTGGAAATGAAAAACTGTTTTTT.

The sample holds a few counts of this clonotype. The V call is TRBV27, the J call TRBJ1-1, with D unclear. The CDR3 runs to 14 residues. Germline V gene data show CDR1 as MNHEY and CDR2 as SMNVEV (reference sequence). The ends were cut back, 0 bases at V and 6 bases at J, with 11 bases in the middle. This CDR3 reads CASSLSWWGAEAFF. The CDR3 DNA is TGTGCCAGCAGTTTATCGTGGTGGGGAGCTGAAGCTTTCTTT.

Only a few counts were recorded for this clonotype. The J gene is TRBJ2-1, the V gene TRBV11-2; 9 bases align to TRBD2. Germline V gene lookup returns CDR1 SGHAT and CDR2 FQNNGV. The junction had 14 bases not matched to a gene; V was cut back by 1 base and J by 4 bases. There are 19 residues in the CDR3. Here the CDR3 DNA reads TGTGCCAGCAGCTTAGTTGGGTCAAGGGCTAGCGGGGAGTACAATGAGCAGTTCTTC. Translation: CASSLVGSRASGEYNEQFF.

This clonotype has ten or more counts. The V gene is TRBV7-6, the J gene TRBJ2-7; no clear D. V was shortened by 1 base and J by 9 bases, with 13 bases between the two germline ends. This CDR3 comprises 13 residues. From germline, CDR1 is SGHVS and CDR2 FNYEAQ. The CDR3 here is CASSLGPSEGQYF. CDR3 in DNA: TGTGCCAGCAGCTTAGGTCCTTCCGAAGGGCAGTACTTC.

This clonotype was seen at least ten times. CDR3 protein: CASSGQGAPEQYF. CDR3 DNA sequence: TGTGCCAGCTCGGGACAGGGGGCGCCCGAGCAGTACTTC. The genes are TRBV5-4 and TRBJ2-7, with 12 nucleotides matching TRBD1. CDR1 SGHNT and CDR2 YYREEE come from the germline V gene (reference sequence). This CDR3 is built from 13 residues. V dropped 7 bases and J dropped 6; count of bases not matched to a gene: 5.

The sample holds a few counts of this clonotype. This rearrangement joins TRBV11-2 to TRBJ2-5; 12 bases are a match to TRBD2. Germline V gives CDR1 SGHAT, CDR2 FQNNGV. J lost 5 bases, V lost 5 bases, and 12 bases had no gene match. The CDR3 length is 17 residues. The CDR3 region has the DNA TGTGCCAGCAGCCCCCGTCCCTGGACTAGCGGGGATGAGACCCAGTACTTC. Translated, it gives CASSPRPWTSGDETQYF.

This clonotype was seen at least ten times. The J gene is TRBJ2-5, the V gene TRBV6-5, with D possibly being TRBD2 (6 bases). The CDR3 has 13 residues. Germline V gives CDR1 MNHEY, CDR2 SVGAGI. V dropped 4 bases and J dropped 5 bases, with 11 bases sitting between them. This CDR3 is CASSLSSVETQYF. The CDR3, as DNA: TGTGCCAGCAGTTTATCTAGCGTCGAGACCCAGTACTTC.

There are a few counts of this clonotype. The genes are TRBV27 and TRBJ1-3, with D hard to call. The CDR3 runs to 16 residues. Germline CDR1 and CDR2: MNHEY and SMNVEV (reference sequence). Between the trimmed V and J ends, which lost 5 bases and 0 bases, there was a span of 14 bases. DNA of the CDR3: TGTGCCAGCAGTGCCCGCCTCGGGTACTCTGGAAACACCATATATTTT. It is translated as CASSARLGYSGNTIYF.

The sample holds a few counts of this clonotype. The chain has TRBV7-9 and TRBJ2-7; the D gene is possibly TRBD2 (5 bases). Germline values: CDR1 SEHNR, CDR2 FQNEAQ (reference sequence). V shed 6 bases and J shed 3 bases, with 12 bases lying between them. This CDR3 contains 13 residues. The CDR3: CASRKLEDYEQYF. CDR3 in DNA: TGTGCCAGCAGGAAACTAGAGGACTACGAGCAGTACTTC.

In its sample, this clonotype was seen a few times. The V gene is TRBV29-1, the J gene TRBJ2-7; tentative D call: TRBD1 (5 bases). From germline, CDR1 is SQVTM and CDR2 ANQGSEA. With 3 bases removed from V and 2 bases from J, the gap between germline ends came to 14 bases. This CDR3 is built from 14 residues. The CDR3 nucleotides read TGCAGCGTTGATTTTCCGACAGAGCCCTACGAGCAGTACTTC. Encoded protein: CSVDFPTEPYEQYF.

This clonotype has a handful of counts. This chain links TRBV5-6 with TRBJ1-1; D is undetermined. Germline CDR1 is SGHDT and CDR2 is YYEEEE. The CDR3 has 16 residues. With 0 bases removed from V and 3 bases from J, the gap between germline ends came to 15 bases. The CDR3 nucleotides read TGTGCCAGCAGCTTGGATACGGGATTCGGGGACACTGAAGCTTTCTTT. Translating it yields CASSLDTGFGDTEAFF.

Comment on this clonotype: With a much larger clone just one base away, this may be a read error. The V gene is TRBV14, the J gene TRBJ2-3, with D uncertain. CDR1 and CDR2 from the germline V gene are SGHDN and FVKESK. The CDR3 consists of 15 residues. The CDR3 region is CVSSQDVFPADTQYF. CDR3 in DNA: TGTGTCAGCAGCCAAGACGTGTTTCCTGCGGATACGCAGTATTTT. The full variable domain, with the rest looked up from reference TRBV14 and TRBJ2-3, is EAGVTQFPSHSVIEKGQTVTLRCDPISGHDNLYWYRRVMGKEIKFLLHFVKESKQDESGMPNNRFLAERTGGTYSTLKVQPAELEDSGVYFCVSSQDVFPADTQYFGPGTRLTVL.

This clonotype was observed a handful of times. The gene calls are TRBV28 and TRBJ1-5, with D hard to call. CDR3 length equals 13 residues. Germline CDR1 MDHEN, CDR2 SYDVKM. Trimming pared 6 bases from V and 1 base from J, leaving 7 bases between. The CDR3 DNA reads as TGTGCCAGCAGGGTTTCGAGCAATCAGCCCCAGCATTTT. This encodes CASRVSSNQPQHF.

This clonotype was recorded a few times. The chain is built from TRBV7-6 and TRBJ2-7, with TRBD1 matching 9 bases. From germline, CDR1 is SGHVS and CDR2 FNYEAQ. This CDR3 region has 15 residues. V was pared by 1 base and J by 1 base, with 2 bases of the junction left unmatched. This CDR3 reads CASSLEGQGSYEQYF. The CDR3, as DNA: TGTGCCAGCAGCTTAGAGGGACAGGGATCCTACGAGCAGTACTTC.

This chain links TRBV19 with TRBJ1-5, with D maybe TRBD1 (6 bases). The length of the CDR3 is 13 residues. With 7 bases removed from V and 5 bases from J, the gap between germline ends came to 12 bases. Germline V gene sequence: CDR1 LNHDA, CDR2 SQIVND (reference sequence). The DNA for the CDR3 is TGTGCCAGTACCTGGGGGGCCGATCAGCCCCAGCATTTT. Translated, it gives CASTWGADQPQHF.

The rearrangement links TRBV25-1 to TRBJ1-6; D gene unclear. CDR1 is MGHDK, CDR2 SYGVNS, per germline. Trimming removed 4 bases at V and 10 bases at J, with 11 bases between. The CDR3 extends over 13 amino acids. The DNA of the CDR3 is TGTGCCAGCAGTGGAGGGAAGAGGTCACCCCTCCACTTT. Translating gives CASSGGKRSPLHF.

The sample holds many counts of this clonotype. The rearrangement links TRBV6-2 or TRBV6-3 to TRBJ2-5; D might be TRBD1 or TRBD2, each matching 5 bases. In germline, CDR1 is MNHEY, CDR2 SVGEGT. The CDR3 covers 13 residues. Deletions cut 2 bases from V and 4 bases from J, with 8 bases between. The CDR3 nucleotides read TGTGCCAGCAGTTACGTGGGACGAGAGACCCAGTACTTC. It codes for CASSYVGRETQYF.

This clonotype was detected many times. V is TRBV5-6 and J is TRBJ1-1, with D perhaps TRBD1 (5 bases). The CDR3 contains 15 residues. The V gene's germline CDR1 is SGHDT and CDR2 YYEEEE. The V end was cut by 2 bases, the J end by 5 bases, with 16 bases between. The CDR3 DNA sequence: TGTGCCAGCAGCTTTAGTGAGGTGCGGGGGACTGAAGCTTTCTTT. Encoded protein: CASSFSEVRGTEAFF.

This clonotype turned up a few times. This chain connects TRBV12-5 to TRBJ2-7; the match to TRBD2 covers 11 bases. CDR3 size: 15 residues. J gave up 2 bases and V 6 bases, and 6 bases lay outside the gene matches. Germline values: CDR1 LGHNT, CDR2 FRNRAP. CDR3 DNA sequence: TGTGCTAGTGGCCCCGTTAGCGGGGGGGCCTACGAGCAGTACTTC. Amino acids: CASGPVSGGAYEQYF.

This clonotype was counted ten times or more. The rearrangement joins TRBV30 to TRBJ1-3, with unresolved D. Deletions cut 4 bases from V and 4 bases from J, with 8 bases between. Germline V gene sequence: CDR1 GTSNPN, CDR2 SVGIG (reference sequence). This CDR3 has 12 residues. CDR3 DNA: TGTGCCTGGACCGAACAGGGAAACACCATATATTTT. Translation gives CAWTEQGNTIYF.

This clonotype showed up just a few times. The chain employs TRBV13 and TRBJ2-7, with a weak D call TRBD2 (6 bases). This CDR3 is built from 16 residues. CDR1 is PRHDT and CDR2 is FYEKMQ in the germline V gene (reference sequence). Trimming removed 4 bases from V and 0 bases from J, with 16 bases in between. This CDR3 is CASSSPLGEDSYEQYF. DNA of the CDR3: TGTGCCAGCAGCTCTCCCCTTGGGGAGGACTCCTACGAGCAGTACTTC.

This clonotype was detected a few times. One base away lies a much larger clone, so this may be a sequencing read error. J is TRBJ2-7 and V is TRBV7-8, with TRBD1 matching 9 bases. This CDR3 region has 15 residues. CDR1 is SGHVS and CDR2 is FQNEAQ in the germline V gene. The chain's CDR3 is CGSSLVPGTGYEQYF. The CDR3 coding sequence is TGTGGCAGCAGCTTAGTCCCCGGGACAGGGTACGAGCAGTACTTC. Full variable domain (missing parts from reference TRBV7-8 and TRBJ2-7): GAGVSQSPRYKVAKRGQDVALRCDPISGHVSLFWYQQALGQGPEFLTYFQNEAQLDKSGLPSDRFFAERPEGSVSTLKIQRTQQEDSAVYLCGSSLVPGTGYEQYFGPGTRLTVT.

The sample holds one count of this clonotype. The chain uses TRBV19 and TRBJ2-7; D may correspond to TRBD1 or TRBD2 (5 bases each). This CDR3 is built from 13 residues. V lost 9 bases and J 0 bases, leaving 12 bases between the germline ends. CDR1 and CDR2 (germline): LNHDA, SQIVND (reference sequence). The CDR3, as DNA: TGTGCCAGCGAGGGACGGACCTCCTACGAGCAGTACTTC. Its protein product is CASEGRTSYEQYF. Variable domain in full (rest from reference TRBV19 and TRBJ2-7): DGGITQSPKYLFRKEGQNVTLSCEQNLNHDAMYWYRQDPGQGLRLIYYSQIVNDFQKGDIAEGYSVSREKKESFPLTVTSAQKNPTAFYLCASEGRTSYEQYFGPGTRLTVT.

Of note for this clonotype: The junction departs from the called germline gene at one end, perhaps through a read error. The V and J genes are TRBV7-3 and TRBJ2-5, with D uncertain. CDR1 and CDR2 from the germline V gene are SGHTA and FQGTGA. This CDR3 contains 13 residues. CDR3: CASSHPPQATQYF. CDR3 nucleotides: TGTGCCAGCAGCCACCCCCCCCAAGCGACCCAGTACTTC.

The sample holds a few counts of this clonotype. This chain joins TRBV7-9 and TRBJ2-7, with TRBD1 matching 7 bases. Unmatched junction bases numbered 11, after V lost 5 bases and J lost 7 bases. CDR1 is SEHNR, CDR2 FQNEAQ, per germline (reference sequence). The CDR3 contains 14 residues. The CDR3 DNA reads TGTGCCAGCAGCCACGACAGGGATGCGGGTGAGCAGTACTTC. Translating gives CASSHDRDAGEQYF.

V is TRBV12-5 and J is TRBJ2-5, with 7 bases matching TRBD2. The germline V gene has CDR1 LGHNT and CDR2 FRNRAP. The CDR3 consists of 13 residues. After removal of 6 bases from V and 4 bases from J, the junction contained 5 bases not matched to a gene. CDR3: CASGAGVGETQYF. CDR3 nucleotide sequence: TGTGCTAGTGGCGCGGGAGTAGGAGAGACCCAGTACTTC. The full variable domain, in which reference TRBV12-5 and TRBJ2-5 provide the parts outside the CDR3, is DARVTQTPRHKVTEMGQEVTMRCQPILGHNTVFWYRQTMMQGLELLAYFRNRAPLDDSGMPKDRFSAEMPDATLATLKIQPSEPRDSAVYFCASGAGVGETQYFGPGTRLLVL.

Concerning this clonotype itself: A read error may explain this, as a much larger clone is one base away. This chain joins TRBV11-2 and TRBJ2-3, with 12 bases lining up with TRBD2. The V gene's germline CDR1 is SGHAT and CDR2 FQNNGV. The CDR3 totals 15 residues. The CDR3 is CARSIGLAGTDTQYF. The CDR3 nucleotides are TGTGCCCGCAGCATCGGACTAGCGGGGACAGATACGCAGTATTTT.

On this clonotype: This may come from a read error, since a much larger clone is one base off. The chain uses TRBV7-2 and TRBJ2-1; no clear D. Germline-derived CDR1 and CDR2 are SGHTA and FQGNSA. This CDR3 region has 12 residues. CDR3 DNA sequence: TGTGCCTGCAGCTTAGTAGTGGATGAGCAGTTCTTC. This codes for CACSLVVDEQFF.

The chain joins TRBV4-1 to TRBJ2-7; 11 nucleotides match TRBD1. CDR1 and CDR2 from the germline V gene are MGHRA and YSYEKL. J lost 3 bases, V lost 3 bases, and 4 bases had no gene match. The CDR3 is 15 amino acids. The CDR3 sequence: CASSQRTGGIYEQYF. The CDR3 coding sequence is TGCGCCAGCAGCCAGCGGACAGGGGGCATCTACGAGCAGTACTTC.

This sequence joins TRBV6-5 and TRBJ1-1; weak D call: TRBD1 (6 bases). V lost 2 bases and J lost 4, with 17 bases in between. The CDR3 is made up of 16 amino acids. Germline V gene data show CDR1 as MNHEY and CDR2 as SVGAGI. CDR3 DNA sequence: TGTGCCAGCAGTTACCGCGATTGGGGGGCGAGCACTGAAGCTTTCTTT. It translates to CASSYRDWGASTEAFF.